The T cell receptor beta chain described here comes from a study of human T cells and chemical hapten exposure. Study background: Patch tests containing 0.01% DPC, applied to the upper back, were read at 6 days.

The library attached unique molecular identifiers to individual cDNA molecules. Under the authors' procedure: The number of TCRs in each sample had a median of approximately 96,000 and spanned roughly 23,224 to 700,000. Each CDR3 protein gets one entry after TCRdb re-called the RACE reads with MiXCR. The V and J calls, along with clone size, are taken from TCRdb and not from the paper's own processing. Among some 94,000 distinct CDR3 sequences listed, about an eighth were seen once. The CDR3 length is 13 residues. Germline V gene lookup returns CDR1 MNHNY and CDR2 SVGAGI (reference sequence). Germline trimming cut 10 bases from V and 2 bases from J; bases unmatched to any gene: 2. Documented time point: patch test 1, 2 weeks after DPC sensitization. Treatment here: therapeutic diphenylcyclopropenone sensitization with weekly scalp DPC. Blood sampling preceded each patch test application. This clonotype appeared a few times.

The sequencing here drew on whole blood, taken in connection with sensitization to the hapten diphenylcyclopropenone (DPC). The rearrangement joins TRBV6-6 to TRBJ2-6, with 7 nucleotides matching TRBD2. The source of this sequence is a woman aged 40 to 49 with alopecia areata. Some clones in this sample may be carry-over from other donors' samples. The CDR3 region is CATRGAGANVLTF. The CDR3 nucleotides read TGTGCCACCCGGGGGGCTGGGGCCAACGTCCTGACTTTC.